The 8 T cell receptor beta chains reported below all come from one sample, sequenced in a study of blood T cell repertoires in COVID-19. Produced via immunoSEQ multiplex PCR; TCRdb's table is partial and in-frame only. Of more than 130,000 clones listed, more than 80% are singletons. Specimen: peripheral blood. The receptor source for this set is a human donor in a cohort sampled during active COVID-19.

The V and J genes are TRBV5-6 and TRBJ2-7; 13 nucleotides align to TRBD2. The junction had 4 bases not matched to a gene; V was cut back by 4 bases and J by 3 bases. Germline values: CDR1 SGHDT, CDR2 YYEEEE. The CDR3 has 15 residues. The chain's CDR3 is CASSPRLAGGYEQYF. In DNA form, the CDR3 reads TGTGCCAGCAGCCCAAGACTAGCGGGGGGCTACGAGCAGTACTTC. The full variable domain, with the rest looked up from reference TRBV5-6 and TRBJ2-7, is DAGVTQSPTHLIKTRGQQVTLRCSPKSGHDTVSWYQQALGQGPQFIFQYYEEEERQRGNFPDRFSGHQFPNYSSELNVNALLLGDSALYLCASSPRLAGGYEQYFGPGTRLTVT.

The V and J genes are TRBV10-3 and TRBJ1-6, with 8 bases identical to TRBD1. In germline, CDR1 is ENHRY, CDR2 SYGVKD. The length of the CDR3 is 16 residues. Germline trimming cut 6 bases from V and 6 bases from J; bases unmatched to any gene: 10. CDR3 region: CAISKTIDRGNSPLHF. In nucleotides, the CDR3 is TGTGCCATCAGCAAAACTATAGACAGGGGTAATTCACCCCTCCACTTT.

The rearrangement joins TRBV3-1 (or the pseudogene TRBV3-2) to TRBJ1-2; perhaps TRBD1 as D (6 bases). CDR1 is LGHDT, CDR2 YNNKEL, per germline (reference sequence). Between the trimmed V and J ends, which lost 1 base and 6 bases, there was a span of 12 bases. The length of the CDR3 is 14 residues. The CDR3 sequence is CASSQGRQANGYTF. CDR3 nucleotide sequence: TGTGCCAGCAGCCAAGGACGACAGGCCAATGGCTACACCTTC.

This clone has just a few counts. The chain links TRBV5-4 to TRBJ1-1; TRBD1 aligns across 7 bases. Germline V CDR1 and CDR2: SGHNT, YYREEE (reference sequence). The V and J ends lost 3 bases and 4 bases, in that order; junction bases with no gene match: 6. The CDR3 is made up of 14 amino acids. CDR3 sequence (DNA): TGTGCCAGCAGCTCGAAGACAGGGTTCACTGAAGCTTTCTTT. It translates to CASSSKTGFTEAFF.

The chain has TRBV5-1 and TRBJ2-1; 8 bases map to TRBD2. Germline CDR1 and CDR2: SGHRS and YFSETQ. The ends lost 0 bases at V and 2 bases at J; junction bases unmatched: 4. The CDR3 consists of 16 residues. CDR3 protein: CASSLGPAGAYNEQFF. DNA of the CDR3: TGCGCCAGCAGCTTGGGTCCAGCGGGGGCCTACAATGAGCAGTTCTTC.

The chain has TRBV9 and TRBJ2-3; TRBD2 matches 9 bases. The V segment lost 0 bases and the J segment 4 bases; nucleotides outside the gene matches: 9. This CDR3 is built from 17 residues. Germline V gives CDR1 SGDLS, CDR2 YYNGEE. The chain's CDR3 is CASSVAPGGLAADTQYF. CDR3 in DNA: TGTGCCAGCAGCGTAGCCCCGGGGGGACTAGCTGCAGATACGCAGTATTTT.

J is TRBJ2-1 and V is TRBV10-1, with 9 bases matching TRBD1. With 5 bases clipped from V and 6 bases from J, the junction kept 14 bases outside the gene matches. The CDR3 runs 17 residues. CDR1 and CDR2 from the germline V gene are WNHNN and SYGVQD (reference sequence). Written as DNA, the CDR3 is TGCGCCAGCAGTTGGGACAGGGACTTCTCACGGCGCAATGAGCAGTTCTTC. Translation gives CASSWDRDFSRRNEQFF.

The V and J genes are TRBV4-1 and TRBJ2-5; 9 bases match TRBD2. CDR1 and CDR2 (germline): MGHRA, YSYEKL. The CDR3 runs to 14 residues. V was clipped by 3 bases and J by 5 bases; unmatched bases: 4. CDR3 in amino acids: CASSQSGGRETQYF. The DNA for the CDR3 is TGCGCCAGCAGCCAGAGCGGGGGGCGGGAGACCCAGTACTTC.